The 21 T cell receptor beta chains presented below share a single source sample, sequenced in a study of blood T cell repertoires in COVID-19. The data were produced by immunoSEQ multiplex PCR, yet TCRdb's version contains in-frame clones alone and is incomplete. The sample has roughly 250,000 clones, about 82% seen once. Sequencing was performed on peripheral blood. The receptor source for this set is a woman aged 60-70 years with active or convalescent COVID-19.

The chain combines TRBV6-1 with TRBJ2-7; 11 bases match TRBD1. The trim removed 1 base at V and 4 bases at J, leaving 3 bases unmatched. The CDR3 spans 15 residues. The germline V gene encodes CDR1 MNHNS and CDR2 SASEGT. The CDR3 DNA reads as TGTGCCAGCAGTGAAGGAGGGACAGGGGGATACGAGCAGTACTTC. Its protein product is CASSEGGTGGYEQYF.

CDR3 sequence: CASSQDKWRLPDEQFF. DNA for the CDR3: TGTGCCAGCAGCCAAGATAAGTGGAGACTACCGGATGAGCAGTTCTTC. The chain employs TRBV4-2 and TRBJ2-1, with TRBD2 as a possible D gene (5 bases). CDR3 size: 16 residues. Deletions cut 0 bases from V and 8 bases from J, with 17 bases between. Looked up from germline, CDR1 is LGHNA and CDR2 is YNFKEQ.

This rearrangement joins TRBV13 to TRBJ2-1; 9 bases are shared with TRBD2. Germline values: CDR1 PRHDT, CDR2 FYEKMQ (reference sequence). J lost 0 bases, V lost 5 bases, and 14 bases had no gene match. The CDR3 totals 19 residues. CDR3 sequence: CASSIPNRLAESSYNEQFF. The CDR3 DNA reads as TGTGCCAGCAGCATACCGAACAGACTAGCGGAGAGCTCCTACAATGAGCAGTTCTTC.

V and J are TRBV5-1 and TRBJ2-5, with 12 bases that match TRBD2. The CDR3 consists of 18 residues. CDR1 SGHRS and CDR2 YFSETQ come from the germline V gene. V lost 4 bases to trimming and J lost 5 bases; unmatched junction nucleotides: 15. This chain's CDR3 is CASSPSGRLAGEGETQYF. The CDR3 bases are TGCGCCAGCAGCCCCTCCGGGCGACTAGCGGGAGAGGGGGAGACCCAGTACTTC.

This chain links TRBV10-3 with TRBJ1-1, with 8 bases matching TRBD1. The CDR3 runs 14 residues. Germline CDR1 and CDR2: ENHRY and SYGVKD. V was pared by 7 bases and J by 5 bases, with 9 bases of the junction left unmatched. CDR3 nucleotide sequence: TGTGCCATCACCAGCTCCACAGGGGGAACTGAAGCTTTCTTT. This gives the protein CAITSSTGGTEAFF.

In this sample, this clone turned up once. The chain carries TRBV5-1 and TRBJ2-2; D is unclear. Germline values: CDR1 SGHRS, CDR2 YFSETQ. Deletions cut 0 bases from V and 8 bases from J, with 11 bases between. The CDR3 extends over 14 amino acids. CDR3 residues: CASSLGTTTGELFF. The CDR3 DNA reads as TGCGCCAGCAGCTTGGGCACAACCACGGGGGAGCTGTTTTTT.

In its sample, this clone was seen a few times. The CDR3 spells CASSLTVLETQYF. The CDR3, as DNA: TGTGCCAGCAGCTTGACAGTGCTCGAGACCCAGTACTTC. This chain uses TRBV13 with TRBJ2-5; a possible D gene is TRBD1 (5 bases). V lost 3 bases and J 5 bases, leaving 10 bases between the germline ends. This CDR3 has 13 residues. Germline-derived CDR1 and CDR2 are PRHDT and FYEKMQ (reference sequence).

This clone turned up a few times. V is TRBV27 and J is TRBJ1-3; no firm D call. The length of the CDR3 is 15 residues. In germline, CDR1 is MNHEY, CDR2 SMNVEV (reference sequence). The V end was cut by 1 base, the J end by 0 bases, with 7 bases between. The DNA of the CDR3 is TGTGCCAGCAGTTTATGGGCAGACTCTGGAAACACCATATATTTT. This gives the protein CASSLWADSGNTIYF.

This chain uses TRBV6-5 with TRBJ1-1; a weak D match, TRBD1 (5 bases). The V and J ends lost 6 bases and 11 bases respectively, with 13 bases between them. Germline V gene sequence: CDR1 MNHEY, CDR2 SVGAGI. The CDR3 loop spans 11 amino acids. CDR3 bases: TGTGCCAGCAGACGGGGGGAGATTGCTTTCTTT. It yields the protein CASRRGEIAFF.

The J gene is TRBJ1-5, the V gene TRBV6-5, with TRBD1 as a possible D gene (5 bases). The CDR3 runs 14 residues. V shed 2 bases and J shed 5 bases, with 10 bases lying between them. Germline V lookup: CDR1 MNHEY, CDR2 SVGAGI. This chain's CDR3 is CASSYVDTDQPQHF. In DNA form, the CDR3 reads TGTGCCAGCAGTTACGTGGACACCGATCAGCCCCAGCATTTT.

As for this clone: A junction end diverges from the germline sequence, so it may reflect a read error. CDR3 loop: CASSLETGSNFGYTF. CDR3 nucleotides: TGTGCCAGCAGCTTAGAGACAGGGAGTAACTTTGGCTACACCTTC. The rearrangement links TRBV11-2 to TRBJ1-2, with 7 bases aligning to TRBD1. The CDR3 runs to 15 residues. Germline-derived CDR1 and CDR2 are SGHAT and FQNNGV. Combining the CDR3 with reference TRBV11-2 and TRBJ1-2 gives the whole variable domain EAGVAQSPRYKIIEKRQSVAFWCNPISGHATLYWYQQILGQGPKLLIQFQNNGVVDDSQLPKDRFSAERLKGVDSTLKIQPAKLEDSAVYLCASSLETGSNFGYTFGSGTRLTVV.

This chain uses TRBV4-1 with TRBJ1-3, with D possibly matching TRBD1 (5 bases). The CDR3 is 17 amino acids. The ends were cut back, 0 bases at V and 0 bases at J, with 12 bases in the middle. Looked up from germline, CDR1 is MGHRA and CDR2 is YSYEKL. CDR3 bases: TGCGCCAGCAGCCAAGAGACGACAGCCGACTCTGGAAACACCATATATTTT. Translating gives CASSQETTADSGNTIYF.

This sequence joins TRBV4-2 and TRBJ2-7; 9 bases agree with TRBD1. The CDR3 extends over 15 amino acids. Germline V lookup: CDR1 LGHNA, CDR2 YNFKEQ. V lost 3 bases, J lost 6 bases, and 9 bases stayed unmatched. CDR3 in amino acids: CASSQAGQGPGEQYF. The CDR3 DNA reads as TGTGCCAGCAGCCAGGCGGGACAGGGTCCTGGCGAGCAGTACTTC.

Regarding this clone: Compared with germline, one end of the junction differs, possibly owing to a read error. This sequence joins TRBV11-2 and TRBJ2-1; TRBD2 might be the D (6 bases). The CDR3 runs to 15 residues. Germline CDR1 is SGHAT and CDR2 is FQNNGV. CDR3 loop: CASSPPGVPYHEQFF. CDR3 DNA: TGTGCCAGCAGCCCCCCGGGGGTTCCCTACCATGAGCAGTTCTTC. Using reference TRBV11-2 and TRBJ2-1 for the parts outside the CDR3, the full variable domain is EAGVAQSPRYKIIEKRQSVAFWCNPISGHATLYWYQQILGQGPKLLIQFQNNGVVDDSQLPKDRFSAERLKGVDSTLKIQPAKLEDSAVYLCASSPPGVPYHEQFFGPGTRLTVL.

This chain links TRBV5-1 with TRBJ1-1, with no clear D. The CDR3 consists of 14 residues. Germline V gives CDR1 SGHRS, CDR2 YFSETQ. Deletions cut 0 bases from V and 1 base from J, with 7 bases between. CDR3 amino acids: CASSLVSPNTEAFF. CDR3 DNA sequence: TGCGCCAGCAGCTTGGTTAGCCCGAACACTGAAGCTTTCTTT.

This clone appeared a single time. CDR3 coding DNA: TGTGCTAGTGGTTTAAGGGGAATACTAGCCAAAAACATTCAGTACTTC. Translating it yields CASGLRGILAKNIQYF. The rearrangement uses TRBV12-5 and TRBJ2-4; D is perhaps TRBD1 (5 bases). The CDR3 length is 16 residues. V dropped 3 bases and J dropped 0 bases, with 12 bases sitting between them. Germline values: CDR1 LGHNT, CDR2 FRNRAP.

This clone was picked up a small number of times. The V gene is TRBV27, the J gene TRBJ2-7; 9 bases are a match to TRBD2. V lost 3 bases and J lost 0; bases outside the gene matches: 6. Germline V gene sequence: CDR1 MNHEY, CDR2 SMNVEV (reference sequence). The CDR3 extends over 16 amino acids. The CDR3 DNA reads TGTGCCAGCAGTTTGGGACTAGCCACCAGCTCCTACGAGCAGTACTTC. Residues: CASSLGLATSSYEQYF.

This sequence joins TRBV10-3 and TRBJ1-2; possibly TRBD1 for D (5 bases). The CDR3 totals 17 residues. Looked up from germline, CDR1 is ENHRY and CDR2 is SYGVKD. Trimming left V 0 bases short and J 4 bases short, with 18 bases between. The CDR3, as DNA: TGTGCCATCAGTGAGTCCGGGGGGTCCTATCCTCTCTATGGCTACACCTTC. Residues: CAISESGGSYPLYGYTF.

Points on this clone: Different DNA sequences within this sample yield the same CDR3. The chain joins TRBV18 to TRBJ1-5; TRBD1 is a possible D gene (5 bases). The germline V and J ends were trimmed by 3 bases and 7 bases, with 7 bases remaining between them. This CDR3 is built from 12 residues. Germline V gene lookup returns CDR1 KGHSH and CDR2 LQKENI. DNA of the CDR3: TGTGCCAGCTCACCGGAGGGGCAGCCCCAGCATTTT. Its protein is CASSPEGQPQHF.

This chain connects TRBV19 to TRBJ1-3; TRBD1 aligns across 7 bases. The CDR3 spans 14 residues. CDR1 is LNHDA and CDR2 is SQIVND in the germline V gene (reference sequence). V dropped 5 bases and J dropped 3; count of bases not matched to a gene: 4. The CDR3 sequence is CASSRQGNGNTIYF. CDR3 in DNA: TGTGCCAGTAGTCGACAGGGCAATGGAAACACCATATATTTT.

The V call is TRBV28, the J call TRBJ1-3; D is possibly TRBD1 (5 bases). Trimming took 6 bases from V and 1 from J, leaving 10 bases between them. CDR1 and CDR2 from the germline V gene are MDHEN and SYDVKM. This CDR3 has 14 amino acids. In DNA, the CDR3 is TGTGCCAGCAGGCGGAGACAGTCTGGAAACACCATATATTTT. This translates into CASRRRQSGNTIYF.